The TCR beta chain described here comes from a study of beta chain features in type 1 diabetes (dated 2018 in TCRdb). Broadly, across the study: Mean age, gender distribution, total cell number and subset yield did not differ between patients and healthy donors. A total of roughly 100 million sorted cells were examined across all samples, and RNA yield correlated strongly with the number of cells per subset. The study compared TCRB repertoires of sorted circulating CD4+ T cell subsets between recently diagnosed type 1 diabetes patients and matched healthy donors. Whereas all 30 or so donors provided naive and central memory subsets, regulatory and stem cell-like memory subsets were isolated from just 8 patients and about eight healthy donors. Overall study outcomes, separate from this receptor: Because cDNA was sequenced instead of genomic DNA, activated cells with high expression could be over-represented, although the groups did not differ in activation or CD3 levels. Naive, central memory and regulatory TCRB repertoires appeared to be more alike among patients than among healthy donors. Because the HLA sub-analyses included only small numbers of individuals, any influence of HLA type on TCRB rearrangement was left unresolved. In all four CD4+ subsets, TCRB CDR3 length was moderately but significantly shorter in type 1 diabetes patients. Fewer insertions and more nucleotide deletions at VDJ recombination sites were observed in patients with type 1 diabetes, implying thymic rearrangement abnormalities. PCR might favor shorter templates, but patient and control samples were amplified and corrected together, so any skew would affect both groups equally.

In regard to this clone: Its antigen is unknown. There are no base qualities to consult, and no much larger clone falls within one base.

The cysteine opens and the phenylalanine closes a CDR3 of 11 amino acids. Only the CDR3 portion is preserved as DNA: 33 bases, with reading frame beginning at the first base. From the germline V gene (reference sequence), CDR1 is DFQATT and CDR2 is SNEGSKA. The V and J ends are trimmed by 6 bases and 0 bases, leaving 5 bases between them. The entire isolated RNA was reverse transcribed using the High Capacity cDNA Reverse Transcription Kit, and thus expressed TCRB transcripts were sequenced. Deep immunoSEQ sequencing was applied to naive, central memory and regulatory T cell samples, giving an average of around 4 million total reads per sample. After sorted cells were lysed in RLT buffer, RNA was extracted with DNase-treated RNeasy Micro or Mini kits, with the choice depending on cell number. To prevent cross-contamination, each cell subset was processed individually, whereas patient and healthy donor samples were processed jointly. Using the immunoSEQ multiplex PCR, TCRB sequences were amplified from cDNA into 87-bp fragments spanning the CDR3 region. Sequencing of the amplicons was done on the Illumina HiSeq platform. The original pipeline was this. Synthetic template baselines were used to correct PCR bias computationally, reads within Hamming distance 2 were collapsed together, and singletons that could not be merged were discarded. Reads were aligned against IMGT so that V, D and J genes, CDR3 length and insertions or deletions at six rearrangement sites could be assigned. Within each subset, clonotype counts were normalized to the number of sorted cells before true diversity and Gini coefficients were calculated with the tcR R package. The overlap coefficient, calculated on TCRB nucleotide sequences, was used to measure repertoire sharing. Out-of-frame TCRB sequences from naive cells were analyzed to stand in for the pre-selection repertoire. This is the immuneACCESS table as TCRdb keeps it, with only in-frame sequences that have V and J called. A part of the clones is gone; compared with another copy, unresolved V genes explain less than half, and the rest is unexplained. V, J and clone size were drawn from that table, and D and trimming were deduced from the DNA. The sample includes around 500,000 clones, with around 28% observed a single time. More than 0.055% of the sample rests with the top ten.

Each donor gave one peripheral blood draw, averaging roughly 120 mL, which was collected into heparinised tubes. A BD FACSAria II and a panel including CD45RO, CCR7, CD25, CD127, CD95 and CD27 were used to sort naive, central memory, regulatory and stem cell-like memory CD4+ T cells. A purity above 98% was achieved for all sorted populations. PBMCs were isolated immediately by Lymphoprep density gradient centrifugation and stained directly without culture. To minimize batch effects, samples were stained and sorted in pairs, one healthy donor with one patient per experiment. The chain joins TRBV20-1 to TRBJ1-1; no D segment can be confidently identified. This sequence originates from a young man in good health. Sequenced input: naive CD4+ T cells from blood. Read against the paper, the sample's cell subset or site label means: true naive CD4+ T cells. Read as DNA, the sequence is TGCAGTGCGAAGGTGAACACTGAAGCTTTCTTT. Its product reads: CSAKVNTEAFF.